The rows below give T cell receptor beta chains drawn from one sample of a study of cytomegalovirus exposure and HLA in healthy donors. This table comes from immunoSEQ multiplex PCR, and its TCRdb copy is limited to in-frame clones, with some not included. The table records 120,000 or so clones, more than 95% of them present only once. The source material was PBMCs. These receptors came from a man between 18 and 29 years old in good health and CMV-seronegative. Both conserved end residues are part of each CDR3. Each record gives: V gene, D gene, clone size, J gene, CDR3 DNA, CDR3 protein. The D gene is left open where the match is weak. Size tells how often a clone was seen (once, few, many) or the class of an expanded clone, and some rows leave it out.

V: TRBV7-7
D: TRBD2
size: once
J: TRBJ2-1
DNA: TGTGCTAGCAGCTTAGCTAGCGGGATAAACAATGAGCAGTTCTTC
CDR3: CASSLASGINNEQFF

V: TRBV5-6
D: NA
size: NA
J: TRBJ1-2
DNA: TGTGCCAGCCCTCAGGGGTATGGCTACACCTTC
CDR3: CASPQGYGYTF

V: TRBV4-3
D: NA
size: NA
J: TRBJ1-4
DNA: TGCGCCAGCAGCCAAGATTGGCAGGGCATGAATGAAAAACTGTTTTTT
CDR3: CASSQDWQGMNEKLFF

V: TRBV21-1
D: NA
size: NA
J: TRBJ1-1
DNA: TGTGCCAGCAGCGCCCGATGGGACAGCCTGTGGGAGAATCCTATGAACACTGAAGCTTTCTTT
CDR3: CASSARWDSLWENPMNTEAFF

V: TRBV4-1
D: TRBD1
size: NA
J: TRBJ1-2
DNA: TGCGCCAGCAGCCAGGAAGCTGGGACAGGGCGTAACTATGGCTACACCTTC
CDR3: CASSQEAGTGRNYGYTF

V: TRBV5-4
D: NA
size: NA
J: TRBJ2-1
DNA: TGTGCCAGCAGCTCCGGTTTCTCAAGCTCCTACAATGAGCAGTTCTTC
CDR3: CASSSGFSSSYNEQFF

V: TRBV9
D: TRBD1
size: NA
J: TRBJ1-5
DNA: TGTGCCAGCAGCGGGGGGACAGGTAGGGGTCAGCCCCAGCATTTT
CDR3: CASSGGTGRGQPQHF

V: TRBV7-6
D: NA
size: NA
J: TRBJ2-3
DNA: TGTGCCAGCAGCTTAGCCTCAAGCGGAAGCACAGATACGCAGTATTTT
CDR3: CASSLASSGSTDTQYF

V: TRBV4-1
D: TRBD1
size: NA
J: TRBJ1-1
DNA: TGCGCCAGCAGCCAAGGGACAGGGGGCTTCACTGAAGCTTTCTTT
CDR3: CASSQGTGGFTEAFF

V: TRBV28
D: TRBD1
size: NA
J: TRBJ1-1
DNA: TGTGCCAGCAGTTTAGGTTCGAGACAGGGCACTGAAGCTTTCTTT
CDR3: CASSLGSRQGTEAFF

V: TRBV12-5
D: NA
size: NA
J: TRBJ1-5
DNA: TGTGCTACTATTCAGCCCCAGCATTTT
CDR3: CATIQPQHF

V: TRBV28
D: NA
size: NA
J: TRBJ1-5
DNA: TGTGCCAGCAGTCGTTACAGGGCCAATCAGCCCCAGCATTTT
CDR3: CASSRYRANQPQHF

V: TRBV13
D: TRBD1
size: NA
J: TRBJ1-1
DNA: TGTGCCAGCAGCGCCGCCGTGGACAGGGCCGCTGAAGCTTTCTTT
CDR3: CASSAAVDRAAEAFF

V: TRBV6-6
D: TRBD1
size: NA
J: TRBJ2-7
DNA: TGTGCCAGCAGACAGACAGGGGCCTACGAGCAGTACTTC
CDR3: CASRQTGAYEQYF

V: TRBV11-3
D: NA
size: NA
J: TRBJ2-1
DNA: TGTGCCAGCAGCTTATTAAGGTGGGGCTTAAGCTCCTACAATGAGCAGTTCTTC
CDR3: CASSLLRWGLSSYNEQFF

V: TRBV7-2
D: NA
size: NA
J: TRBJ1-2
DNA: TGTGCCAGCAGCTTAGGGCGCGACAGAATATATGGCTACACCTTC
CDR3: CASSLGRDRIYGYTF

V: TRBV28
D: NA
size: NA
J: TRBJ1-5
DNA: TGTGCCAGCAGTTCCTTAGGAGGCCCAGATCAGCCCCAGCATTTT
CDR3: CASSSLGGPDQPQHF

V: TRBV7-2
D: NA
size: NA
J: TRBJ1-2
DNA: TGTGCCAGCCTAGGCCCCATTACAGGACGGGACTATGGCTACACCTTC
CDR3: CASLGPITGRDYGYTF

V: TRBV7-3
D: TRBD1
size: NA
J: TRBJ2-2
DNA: TGTGCCAGCAGCTTAACAGGGGGCTTGGCCGGGGAGCTGTTTTTT
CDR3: CASSLTGGLAGELFF

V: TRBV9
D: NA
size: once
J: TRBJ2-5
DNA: TGTGCCAGCAGCGTAGGGCGGGCCGACACGGAGACCCAGTACTTC
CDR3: CASSVGRADTETQYF

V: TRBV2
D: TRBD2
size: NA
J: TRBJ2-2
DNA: TGTGCCAGCAGTTCGGGACTAGCGGGAGGGCCCGGGGAGCTGTTTTTT
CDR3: CASSSGLAGGPGELFF

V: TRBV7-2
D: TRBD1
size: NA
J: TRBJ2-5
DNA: TGTGCCAGCAGCTTGACAGGGAAGCGAGAGACCCAGTACTTC
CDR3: CASSLTGKRETQYF

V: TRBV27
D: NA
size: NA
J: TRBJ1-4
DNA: TGTGCCAGCAGTTTTGGGGGGATTAATGAAAAACTGTTTTTT
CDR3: CASSFGGINEKLFF

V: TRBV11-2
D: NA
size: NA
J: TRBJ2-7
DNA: TGTGCCAGCAGCTTTGCCGGGGTTTCCTACGAGCAGTACTTC
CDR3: CASSFAGVSYEQYF

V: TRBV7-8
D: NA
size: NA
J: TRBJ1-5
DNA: TGTGCCAGCAGCTTAAGTGGGGGGGACGGTCAGCCCCAGCATTTT
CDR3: CASSLSGGDGQPQHF

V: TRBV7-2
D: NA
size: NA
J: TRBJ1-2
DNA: TGTGCCAGCAGCCAATGGGACACCGCTCCTGGCTACACCTTC
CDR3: CASSQWDTAPGYTF

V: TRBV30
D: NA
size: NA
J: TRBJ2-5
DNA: TGTGCCTGGAGTGGGATTTTGTGGGCCGGAGAGACCCAGTACTTC
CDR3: CAWSGILWAGETQYF

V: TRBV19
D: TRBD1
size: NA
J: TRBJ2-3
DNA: TGTGCCAGTAGTACCCGGACAGGGGACTACACAGATACGCAGTATTTT
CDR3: CASSTRTGDYTDTQYF

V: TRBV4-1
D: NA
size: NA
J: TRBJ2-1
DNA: TGCGCCAGCAGCCTCCTACAGGGCGAAGACAATGAGCAGTTCTTC
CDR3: CASSLLQGEDNEQFF

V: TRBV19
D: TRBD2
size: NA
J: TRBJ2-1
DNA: TGTGCCAGTAGTATACTAGCGGGAGGGCCCAATGAGCAGTTCTTC
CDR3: CASSILAGGPNEQFF

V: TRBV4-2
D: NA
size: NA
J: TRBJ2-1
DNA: TGTGCCAGCAGCCTAAACAATGAGCAGTTCTTC
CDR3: CASSLNNEQFF

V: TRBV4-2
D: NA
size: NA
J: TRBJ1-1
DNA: TGTGCCAGCAGCCAAGATTTGGAGGGTCGGAACACTGAAGCTTTCTTT
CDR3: CASSQDLEGRNTEAFF

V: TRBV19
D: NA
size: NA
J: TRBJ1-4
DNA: TGTGCCAGTAGTACCGAACAGGGAACTAATGAAAAACTGTTTTTT
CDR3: CASSTEQGTNEKLFF

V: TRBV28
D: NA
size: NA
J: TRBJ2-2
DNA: TGTGCCAGCAGTTCCCCACCCCAGGGTCACGGGGAGCTGTTTTTT
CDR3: CASSSPPQGHGELFF

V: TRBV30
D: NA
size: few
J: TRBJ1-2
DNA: TGTGCCTGGAGTGTGCGGGGGCCCAACTATGGCTACACCTTC
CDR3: CAWSVRGPNYGYTF

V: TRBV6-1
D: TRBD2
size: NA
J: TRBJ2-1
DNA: TGTGCCAGCAGTGAAGGAGCGGGGGCATACAATGAGCAGTTCTTC
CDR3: CASSEGAGAYNEQFF

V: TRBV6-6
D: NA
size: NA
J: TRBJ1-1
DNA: TGTGCCAGCAGTTATGAGTACACTGAAGCTTTCTTT
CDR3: CASSYEYTEAFF

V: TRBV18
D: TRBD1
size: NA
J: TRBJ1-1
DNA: TGTGCCAGCTCACCAGACCAACGGGACAGGGACACTGAAGCTTTCTTT
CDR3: CASSPDQRDRDTEAFF

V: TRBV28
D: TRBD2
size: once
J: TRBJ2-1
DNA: TGTGCCAGCAGTTTCGGGACTAGCTACAATGAGCAGTTCTTC
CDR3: CASSFGTSYNEQFF

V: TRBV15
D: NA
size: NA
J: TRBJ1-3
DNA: TGTGCCACCAGCAGAGATTTCACTGGAAACACCATATATTTT
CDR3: CATSRDFTGNTIYF

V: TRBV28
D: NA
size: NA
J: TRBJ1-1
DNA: TGTGCCAGCAGTCTCCCGGGAACAGAGGGCACTGAAGCTTTCTTT
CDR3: CASSLPGTEGTEAFF

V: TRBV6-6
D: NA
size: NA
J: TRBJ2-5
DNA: TGTGCCAGCAGCCCCGAGGAAAGCCTTCAAGAGACCCAGTACTTC
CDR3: CASSPEESLQETQYF

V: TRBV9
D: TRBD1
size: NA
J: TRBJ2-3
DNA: TGTGCCAGCAGAGGGACAGGGAACGGAGCAGATACGCAGTATTTT
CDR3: CASRGTGNGADTQYF

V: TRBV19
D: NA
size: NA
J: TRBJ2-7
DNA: TGTGCCAGTAGTGGATTCCAGGGATACTACGAGCAGTACTTC
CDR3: CASSGFQGYYEQYF

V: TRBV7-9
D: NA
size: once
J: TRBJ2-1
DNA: TGTGCCAGCAGCCCCCCCAGTAATGAGCAGTTCTTC
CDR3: CASSPPSNEQFF

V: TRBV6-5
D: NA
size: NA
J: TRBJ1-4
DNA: TGTGCCAGCACTTCAGGTCTGCAAGCTAATGAAAAACTGTTTTTT
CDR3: CASTSGLQANEKLFF

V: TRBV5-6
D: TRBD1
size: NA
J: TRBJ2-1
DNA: TGTGCCAGCAGCTTCATGGGACAGGGTTATTATGAGCAGTTCTTC
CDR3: CASSFMGQGYYEQFF

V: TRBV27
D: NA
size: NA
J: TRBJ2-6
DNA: TGTGCCAGCAGTTTAACCCCGAGCTCTGGGGCCAACGTCCTGACTTTC
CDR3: CASSLTPSSGANVLTF

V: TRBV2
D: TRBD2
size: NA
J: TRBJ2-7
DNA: TGTGCCAGCAGTGAGGTGCGGGGGTACGAGCAGTACTTC
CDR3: CASSEVRGYEQYF

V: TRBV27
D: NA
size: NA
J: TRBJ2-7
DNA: TGTGCCAGCAGTCTCCAAGCCCCAAAATTCGACGAGCAGTACTTC
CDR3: CASSLQAPKFDEQYF

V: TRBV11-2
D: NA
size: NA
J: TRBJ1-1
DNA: TGTGCCAGCAGCTTATTCCAGGGGATGAACACTGAAGCTTTCTTT
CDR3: CASSLFQGMNTEAFF

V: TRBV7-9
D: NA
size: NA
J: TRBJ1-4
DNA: TGTGCCAGCGACTCGGGGAAACTGTTTTTT
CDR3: CASDSGKLFF

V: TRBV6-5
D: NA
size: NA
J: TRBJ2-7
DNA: TGTGCCAGCACAGCAGGGCCTGTCTACGAGCAGTACTTC
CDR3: CASTAGPVYEQYF

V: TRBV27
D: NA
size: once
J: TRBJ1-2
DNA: TGTGCCAGCAGCCCTGCGACACTCTATGGCTACACCTTC
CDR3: CASSPATLYGYTF

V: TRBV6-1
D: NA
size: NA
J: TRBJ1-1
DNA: TGTGCCAGCAGTGAACAGAATACGAACACTGAAGCTTTCTTT
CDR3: CASSEQNTNTEAFF

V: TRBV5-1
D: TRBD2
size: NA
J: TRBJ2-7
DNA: TGCGCCAGCAGCCCGGGACTAGCGGGACCCTACGAGCAGTACTTC
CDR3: CASSPGLAGPYEQYF

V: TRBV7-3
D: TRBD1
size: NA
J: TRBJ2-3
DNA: TGTGCCAGCAGCCCCCGACAGGGAATTAGAGATACGCAGTATTTT
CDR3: CASSPRQGIRDTQYF

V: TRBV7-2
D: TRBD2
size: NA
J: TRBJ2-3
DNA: TGTGCCAGCAGCTTAAGAAGGCGGGAGTGGGGCACAGATACGCAGTATTTT
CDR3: CASSLRRREWGTDTQYF

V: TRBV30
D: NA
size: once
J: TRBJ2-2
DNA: TGTGCCTGGATGCCGGTCACCGGGGAGCTGTTTTTT
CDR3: CAWMPVTGELFF

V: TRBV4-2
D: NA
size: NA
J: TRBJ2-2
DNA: TGTGCCAGCAGCCAAGAAGCCAACACCGGGGAGCTGTTTTTT
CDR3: CASSQEANTGELFF